One and the same sample provided the 28 T cell receptor beta chains below, sequenced in a study of T-cell memory formation after mild COVID-19. TCRdb used MiXCR to reprocess the 5' RACE reads, holding one entry per CDR3 protein. The sample holds roughly 260,000 distinct CDR3 sequences, about 17% seen once. Sequenced input: PBMCs or a T cell subset sorted from them (not recorded which). Every receptor here comes from a man between 18 and 29 years old who had mild COVID-19 (a few samples of this study predate the infection). Cell type and time point are not known.

Worth noting for this clonotype: One end of the junction is discordant with germline, which a read error may explain. The chain combines TRBV6-5 with TRBJ1-6; 11 bases are shared with TRBD1. Germline CDR1 reads MNHEY; CDR2 reads SVGAGI. The CDR3 sequence is 14 residues long. In DNA form, the CDR3 reads TGTGCCAGCAGGCCGGGACAGGGGGGAACCAGCGTCAACTTT. Protein product: CASRPGQGGTSVNF.

The V and J genes are TRBV18 and TRBJ2-4; 9 bases agree with TRBD2. V lost 6 bases and J lost 8; bases outside the gene matches: 11. The CDR3 extends over 15 amino acids. Germline CDR1 and CDR2: KGHSH and LQKENI. The CDR3 here is CASSGLAGLLDIQYF. CDR3 bases: TGTGCCAGCTCTGGGCTAGCGGGGCTCTTAGACATTCAGTACTTC. Looking up the rest from reference TRBV18 and TRBJ2-4 gives the full variable domain: NAGVMQNPRHLVRRRGQEARLRCSPMKGHSHVYWYRQLPEEGLKFMVYLQKENIIDESGMPKERFSAEFPKEGPSILRIQQVVRGDSAAYFCASSGLAGLLDIQYFGAGTRLSVL.

The chain has TRBV9 and TRBJ1-2; D is ambiguous. Between the trimmed V and J ends, which lost 0 bases and 2 bases, there was a span of 14 bases. Per the germline V gene, CDR1 is SGDLS and CDR2 is YYNGEE. CDR3 length: 16 amino acids. The CDR3 loop reads CASSVGPGPSNYGYTF. Here the CDR3 DNA reads TGTGCCAGCAGCGTAGGGCCCGGCCCTTCGAACTATGGCTACACCTTC.

This chain uses TRBV5-5 with TRBJ1-6, with D perhaps matching TRBD1 (6 bases). The CDR3 is 16 amino acids. The V and J ends lost 4 bases and 9 bases respectively, with 20 bases between them. The germline CDR1 and CDR2 sequences are SGHKS and YYEKEE (reference sequence). CDR3 nucleotides: TGTGCCAGCAGCACTATTACAGGGTTCGTAGGTTCACCCCTCCACTTT. It translates to CASSTITGFVGSPLHF.

This clonotype was detected a few times. This chain joins TRBV12-3 or TRBV12-4 and TRBJ1-6, with D uncertain. This CDR3 contains 15 residues. V lost 8 bases, J lost 7 bases, and 18 bases lay in between. CDR3 residues: CASGLFGGGNSPLHF. Written as DNA, the CDR3 is TGTGCCAGCGGTCTCTTCGGCGGTGGAAATTCACCCCTCCACTTT.

This clonotype has at least ten counts. The chain carries TRBV7-2 and TRBJ2-3, with 9 bases lining up with TRBD2. The V gene end was trimmed by 6 bases and the J gene end by 8 bases; junction bases not matched to a gene: 12. Germline V CDR1 and CDR2: SGHTA, FQGNSA. The length of the CDR3 is 15 residues. The CDR3 DNA reads TGTGCCAGCAGTCCTAGGGACAGCGGGGGGCGTACGCAGTATTTT. Its protein is CASSPRDSGGRTQYF.

This clonotype was observed a few times. This chain links TRBV4-1 with TRBJ2-3; tentative D call: TRBD1 (6 bases). The CDR3 consists of 15 residues. V gave up 5 bases and J gave up 0 bases, with 12 bases separating them. Germline-derived CDR1 and CDR2 are MGHRA and YSYEKL. CDR3 loop: CASSGGATSTDTQYF. DNA for the CDR3: TGCGCCAGCAGCGGGGGCGCCACTAGCACAGATACGCAGTATTTT.

This clonotype has a handful of counts. The chain has TRBV20-1 and TRBJ2-1; possibly TRBD2 for D (5 bases). The V end lost 2 bases, the J end lost 8 bases, and 10 bases lay between the germline ends. CDR1 DFQATT and CDR2 SNEGSKA come from the germline V gene (reference sequence). CDR3 size: 12 residues. Here the CDR3 DNA reads TGCAGTGCTAGATTGAGCGGCTATGAGCAGTTCTTC. Its protein product is CSARLSGYEQFF.

The chain recombines TRBV2 with TRBJ2-1; 10 bases are shared with TRBD2. Germline loops: CDR1 SNHLY, CDR2 FYNNEI. The CDR3 is 13 residues long. Trimming at V came to 5 bases and at J to 9 bases, leaving 4 bases not matched to a gene. CDR3 loop: CASSIAGGSEQFF. The CDR3 bases are TGTGCCAGCAGTATAGCGGGGGGAAGTGAGCAGTTCTTC. Full variable domain (missing parts from reference TRBV2 and TRBJ2-1): EPEVTQTPSHQVTQMGQEVILRCVPISNHLYFYWYRQILGQKVEFLVSFYNNEISEKSEIFDDQFSVERPDGSNFTLKIRSTKLEDSAMYFCASSIAGGSEQFFGPGTRLTVL.

The chain recombines TRBV7-3 with TRBJ2-1; D not certain. Germline V lookup: CDR1 SGHTA, CDR2 FQGTGA. Trimming removed 2 bases from V and 8 bases from J, with 10 bases in between. The CDR3 runs 13 residues. The CDR3: CASSLGFRDEQFF. DNA for the CDR3: TGTGCCAGCAGCTTAGGGTTTCGCGATGAGCAGTTCTTC.

The chain joins TRBV7-2 to TRBJ2-5, with D uncertain. V was trimmed by 5 bases and J by 4 bases, leaving 20 bases between them. The germline gives CDR1 SGHTA, CDR2 FQGNSA. The CDR3 runs to 16 residues. The CDR3 protein is CASSPSRAADVETQYF. The CDR3 coding sequence is TGTGCCAGCAGCCCTTCCCGGGCGGCAGACGTAGAGACCCAGTACTTC.

This clonotype was counted between two and nine times. The V call is TRBV7-9, the J call TRBJ1-4; D gene uncertain. V was clipped by 6 bases and J by 7 bases, with 24 bases between them. This CDR3 contains 17 residues. Germline V gene sequence: CDR1 SEHNR, CDR2 FQNEAQ (reference sequence). The CDR3 here is CASRPAAVHKKGEKLFF. The CDR3, as DNA: TGTGCCAGCAGGCCAGCAGCCGTTCACAAGAAAGGTGAAAAACTGTTTTTT.

This clonotype was seen more than once but under ten times. This chain connects TRBV7-9 to TRBJ2-1; D uncertain. Germline loops: CDR1 SEHNR, CDR2 FQNEAQ (reference sequence). This CDR3 contains 12 residues. V gave up 5 bases and J gave up 10 bases, with 12 bases separating them. CDR3 region: CASSISTGEQFF. The CDR3 nucleotides read TGTGCCAGCAGCATCTCGACTGGAGAGCAGTTCTTC.

In this sample, this clonotype turned up a few times. V is TRBV7-2 and J is TRBJ1-5, with D unresolved. The V end lost 2 bases, the J end lost 3 bases, and 11 bases lay between the germline ends. CDR1 and CDR2 (germline): SGHTA, FQGNSA. The CDR3 contains 15 residues. The CDR3 is CASSLNGGYNQPQHF. The CDR3 nucleotides are TGTGCCAGCAGCTTAAACGGCGGCTACAATCAGCCCCAGCATTTT.

This clonotype turned up a few times. The chain uses TRBV4-1 and TRBJ2-3; tentative D call: TRBD2 (6 bases). V was clipped by 4 bases and J by 2 bases, with 13 bases between them. CDR1 and CDR2 (germline): MGHRA, YSYEKL. The CDR3 has 15 residues. In DNA, the CDR3 is TGCGCCAGCAGCCGGTTGGGGGGTTCCACAGATACGCAGTATTTT. Translation: CASSRLGGSTDTQYF.

This clonotype showed up just a few times. The V and J genes are TRBV4-2 and TRBJ2-7; 7 bases map to TRBD1. Germline CDR1 is LGHNA and CDR2 is YNFKEQ. The CDR3 is 16 amino acids. J was trimmed by 6 bases and V by 0 bases; bases with no gene match: 11. The DNA for the CDR3 is TGTGCCAGCAGCCAAGATGGGGCAGGGGGTTCGATCGAGCAGTACTTC. It specifies CASSQDGAGGSIEQYF.

The chain recombines TRBV12-3 or TRBV12-4 with TRBJ1-1, with D unclear. This CDR3 region has 12 residues. Deletions cut 6 bases from V and 8 bases from J, with 13 bases between. The CDR3 nucleotides read TGTGCCAGCAGCCCCTGGAGGACCGAAGCTTTCTTT. Residues: CASSPWRTEAFF.

The chain combines TRBV7-2 with TRBJ2-5; no clear D gene. Germline V gene sequence: CDR1 SGHTA, CDR2 FQGNSA. The CDR3 totals 15 residues. The V end was cut by 5 bases, the J end by 2 bases, with 15 bases between. In DNA form, the CDR3 reads TGTGCCAGCAGCACCTCTCCGCAACGTCAAGAGACCCAGTACTTC. This encodes CASSTSPQRQETQYF.

This chain uses TRBV5-1 with TRBJ2-5, with 8 bases aligning to TRBD1. The junction had 0 bases not matched to a gene; V was cut back by 4 bases and J by 4 bases. This CDR3 is built from 12 residues. CDR1 SGHRS and CDR2 YFSETQ come from the germline V gene. CDR3 region: CASSQGAETQYF. CDR3 bases: TGCGCCAGCAGCCAGGGGGCAGAGACCCAGTACTTC. Full variable domain (missing parts from reference TRBV5-1 and TRBJ2-5): KAGVTQTPRYLIKTRGQQVTLSCSPISGHRSVSWYQQTPGQGLQFLFEYFSETQRNKGNFPGRFSGRQFSNSRSEMNVSTLELGDSALYLCASSQGAETQYFGPGTRLLVL.

This clonotype was detected ten times or more. This sequence joins TRBV3-1 and TRBJ2-7; D is perhaps TRBD2 (6 bases). V lost 3 bases to trimming and J lost 2 bases, with 11 bases between them. CDR1 is LGHDT, CDR2 YNNKEL, per germline (reference sequence). The CDR3 is made up of 14 amino acids. The CDR3 bases are TGTGCCAGCAGCCATTGGGACTTTCCCTACGAGCAGTACTTC. Residues: CASSHWDFPYEQYF.

This clonotype has just a few counts. V is TRBV5-4 and J is TRBJ2-7, with 9 bases that match TRBD1. V dropped 1 base and J dropped 1; count of bases not matched to a gene: 3. Germline V gene sequence: CDR1 SGHNT, CDR2 YYREEE (reference sequence). There are 15 residues in the CDR3. CDR3 in amino acids: CASSLSGTGSYEQYV. The DNA for the CDR3 is TGTGCCAGCAGCTTGTCCGGGACAGGGTCCTACGAGCAGTACGTC.

This clonotype came up a few times. The J gene is TRBJ2-2, the V gene TRBV7-2, with D maybe TRBD1 (6 bases). Germline V lookup: CDR1 SGHTA, CDR2 FQGNSA. The CDR3 has 16 residues. V was cut by 5 bases and J by 4 bases, with 17 bases left in between. This CDR3 reads CASSQMDSQLTGELFF. CDR3 coding DNA: TGTGCCAGCAGCCAGATGGACAGCCAACTCACCGGGGAGCTGTTTTTT.

This clonotype was observed a handful of times. The J gene is TRBJ2-1, the V gene TRBV12-3 or TRBV12-4; D not resolved. V shed 3 bases and J shed 6 bases, with 9 bases lying between them. The CDR3 has 13 amino acids. The CDR3 DNA sequence: TGTGCCAGCAGTTTCCGGTCTCCCAATGAGCAGTTCTTC. This translates into CASSFRSPNEQFF.

This sequence joins TRBV20-1 and TRBJ2-1; 8 nucleotides line up with TRBD2. Germline V gene data show CDR1 as DFQATT and CDR2 as SNEGSKA (reference sequence). Trimming at V came to 5 bases and at J to 2 bases, leaving 8 bases not matched to a gene. This CDR3 is built from 15 residues. The CDR3 reads CSALRAGEAYNEQFF. The DNA for the CDR3 is TGCAGTGCTTTAAGAGCGGGGGAGGCCTACAATGAGCAGTTCTTC.

This clonotype was observed a handful of times. This rearrangement joins TRBV5-1 to TRBJ1-6, with D unclear. This CDR3 contains 13 residues. The V gene's germline CDR1 is SGHRS and CDR2 YFSETQ. V was pared by 4 bases and J by 7 bases, with 9 bases between. In DNA form, the CDR3 reads TGCGCCAGCAGCCTCCAGCCGAATTCACCCCTCCACTTT. This gives the protein CASSLQPNSPLHF.

This chain links TRBV11-2 with TRBJ1-3; the match to TRBD1 covers 9 bases. CDR1 and CDR2 (germline): SGHAT, FQNNGV. Trimming removed 4 bases from V and 2 bases from J; junction bases left unmatched: 3. CDR3 length equals 15 residues. The CDR3 region is CASSYGTGTGNTIYF. CDR3 nucleotides: TGTGCCAGCAGCTACGGGACAGGGACTGGAAACACCATATATTTT.

The rearrangement uses TRBV24-1 and TRBJ2-7; possibly TRBD1 or TRBD2 for D (6 bases each). Trimming left V 9 bases short and J 3 bases short, with 17 bases between. This CDR3 spans 14 amino acids. CDR1 and CDR2 from the germline V gene are KGHDR and SFDVKD. CDR3 protein: CATQGQGRFYEQYV. In nucleotides, the CDR3 is TGTGCCACCCAGGGGCAGGGGAGGTTCTACGAGCAGTACGTC.

This clonotype appeared many times. The V call is TRBV28, the J call TRBJ2-1; the match to TRBD2 covers 10 bases. With 5 bases clipped from V and 0 bases from J, the junction kept 4 bases outside the gene matches. This CDR3 is built from 16 residues. Per the germline V gene, CDR1 is MDHEN and CDR2 is SYDVKM. The CDR3 sequence: CASSRSGGSSYNEQFF. CDR3 nucleotide sequence: TGTGCCAGCAGTCGTAGCGGGGGGAGCTCCTACAATGAGCAGTTCTTC.